The table lists the clone carrying this TCR beta chain with a count of one. What it binds is unknown. CDR3 length: 15 amino acids. From germline, CDR1 is SGHAT and CDR2 FQNNGV. V was pared by 5 bases and J by 4 bases, with 14 bases between. The assay was immunoSEQ multiplex PCR, and TCRdb's table has in-frame clones only and misses some. The sample holds 130,000 to 150,000 clones, approximately 85% seen once. The data were obtained in a study of T cell responses to AZD1222 COVID-19 vaccine. Study-wide results and limits: Among spike-specific TCRs, nearly half reportedly target unmutated variant regions. The breadth and depth of Spike-specific TCRs increased once two AZD1222 doses had been given. Sampling that yielded the repertoires occurred only after the peak T cell response. Possibly, clonal diversity was underestimated; donors were largely white British and included more females.

The rearrangement links TRBV11-2 to TRBJ1-4; no clear D gene. The receptor's source is an adult in good health. The material sequenced was peripheral blood, taken on day 0 of MenACWY control vaccination. CDR3 amino acids: CASSPGGVNNEKLFF. The CDR3 DNA reads as TGTGCCAGCAGCCCGGGTGGGGTAAATAATGAAAAACTGTTTTTT.